The 12 T cell receptor beta chains in this list originate from one sample, sequenced in a study of T cell changes during pregnancy in multiple sclerosis. Assay: immunoSEQ multiplex PCR; the TCRdb copy retains only in-frame clones and omits some. The sample consists of more than 30,000 clones, approximately 90% of them appearing once. The sequencing here drew on CD8+ T cells from peripheral blood mononuclear cells, taken in the second trimester of pregnancy. The receptors stem from a female donor with multiple sclerosis, enrolled in a pregnancy study.

This chain uses TRBV27 with TRBJ2-1; tentatively, D is TRBD1 (5 bases). V was cut by 3 bases and J by 0 bases, with 12 bases left in between. The V gene's germline CDR1 is MNHEY and CDR2 SMNVEV (reference sequence). The CDR3 sequence is 16 residues long. CDR3: CASSFLQAFSYNEQFF. The CDR3 DNA reads as TGTGCCAGCAGTTTCTTACAGGCTTTCTCCTACAATGAGCAGTTCTTC.

The chain joins TRBV4-1 to TRBJ2-7; 8 positions agree with TRBD2. Germline CDR1 is MGHRA and CDR2 is YSYEKL. V lost 4 bases and J lost 7; bases outside the gene matches: 6. The CDR3 has 13 amino acids. CDR3 nucleotide sequence: TGCGCCAGCAGCCCCCGGGAGGGTGGGGAGCAGTACTTC. It is translated as CASSPREGGEQYF.

This clone was recorded a few times. The V call is TRBV23-1, the J call TRBJ2-6; 7 bases fit TRBD1. TRBV23-1 is noted as an ORF with a role that remains uncertain. Germline trimming cut 7 bases from V and 2 bases from J; bases unmatched to any gene: 5. This CDR3 comprises 15 residues. The CDR3 reads CASIKGGAGANVLTF. The DNA of the CDR3 is TGCGCCAGCATTAAAGGGGGCGCTGGGGCCAACGTCCTGACTTTC.

The chain joins TRBV28 to TRBJ2-3, with D hard to call. Germline V gives CDR1 MDHEN, CDR2 SYDVKM. CDR3 length: 14 amino acids. Trimming took off 7 bases at V and 0 bases at J, with 11 bases between the two ends. The CDR3: CASTLSSSTDTQYF. The CDR3 DNA is TGTGCCAGCACCCTCTCTAGTAGCACAGATACGCAGTATTTT. Full variable domain (remainder filled in from reference TRBV28 and TRBJ2-3): DVKVTQSSRYLVKRTGEKVFLECVQDMDHENMFWYRQDPGLGLRLIYFSYDVKMKEKGDIPEGYSVSREKKERFSLILESASTNQTSMYLCASTLSSSTDTQYFGPGTRLTVL.

The chain couples TRBV10-1 to TRBJ2-7, with TRBD1 identical over 8 bases. The germline CDR1 and CDR2 sequences are WNHNN and SYGVQD (reference sequence). V lost 10 bases to trimming and J lost 4 bases; unmatched junction nucleotides: 12. The CDR3 consists of 14 residues. CDR3 region: CAITRGQGAYEQYF. CDR3 bases: TGCGCCATTACGAGAGGGCAGGGGGCTTACGAGCAGTACTTC.

The chain uses TRBV7-9 and TRBJ1-1, with TRBD1 matching 11 bases. The J segment lost 10 bases and the V segment lost 3 bases, leaving 4 bases of the junction unmatched. CDR1 and CDR2 from the germline V gene are SEHNR and FQNEAQ (reference sequence). This CDR3 has 13 residues. The CDR3: CASSFSGTGGAFF. The CDR3 DNA follows: TGTGCCAGCAGCTTCAGCGGGACAGGGGGAGCTTTCTTT.

The CDR3: CASSSLLWGLGTEAFF. The CDR3 nucleotides are TGTGCCAGCAGCTCCCTTCTCTGGGGCCTGGGGACTGAAGCTTTCTTT. The chain links TRBV7-8 to TRBJ1-1; maybe TRBD1 (5 bases). The CDR3 contains 16 residues. Germline CDR1 reads SGHVS; CDR2 reads FQNEAQ. V shed 4 bases and J shed 5 bases, with 20 bases lying between them.

The rearrangement links TRBV4-3 to TRBJ2-1; tentative D call: TRBD2 (5 bases). V lost 0 bases and J 4 bases, leaving 7 bases between the germline ends. The CDR3 is made up of 14 amino acids. Germline V lookup: CDR1 LGHNA, CDR2 YSLEER. This chain's CDR3 is CASSQEERYNEQFF. The CDR3 coding sequence is TGCGCCAGCAGCCAAGAGGAGCGGTACAATGAGCAGTTCTTC.

V gene TRBV15 combines with J gene TRBJ2-4, with 7 positions matching TRBD2. With 3 bases clipped from V and 0 bases from J, the junction kept 8 bases outside the gene matches. Germline loops: CDR1 LNHNV, CDR2 YYDKDF (reference sequence). CDR3 length equals 17 residues. CDR3: CATSRVHSGLAKNIQYF. The DNA for the CDR3 is TGTGCCACCAGCAGGGTTCATAGCGGGCTAGCCAAAAACATTCAGTACTTC.

The chain links TRBV27 to TRBJ2-3, with D uncertain. The germline V and J ends were trimmed by 6 bases and 2 bases, with 12 bases remaining between them. Germline values: CDR1 MNHEY, CDR2 SMNVEV (reference sequence). CDR3 length: 14 residues. The DNA of the CDR3 is TGTGCCAGCAGGCTCGGTTCGCTCACAGATACGCAGTATTTT. Translation gives CASRLGSLTDTQYF.

The gene calls are TRBV14 and TRBJ1-6, with a possible D match to TRBD1 (5 bases). The CDR3 runs 14 residues. Germline V lookup: CDR1 SGHDN, CDR2 FVKESK. Trimming shortened V by 0 bases and J by 13 bases, and 13 bases separated the two germline ends. CDR3 DNA: TGTGCCAGCAGCCAAGAAACAGGTAATTTCCCCCTCCACTTT. Translating gives CASSQETGNFPLHF.

This sequence joins TRBV27 and TRBJ2-3, with 8 bases fitting TRBD2. The V segment lost 5 bases and the J segment 3 bases; nucleotides outside the gene matches: 7. This CDR3 has 15 amino acids. Germline CDR1 MNHEY, CDR2 SMNVEV (reference sequence). The CDR3 DNA reads TGTGCCAGCAGTGGGCGGGAGGAGGGGACAGATACGCAGTATTTT. This sequence encodes CASSGREEGTDTQYF.